The 18 T cell receptor beta chains listed next were all sequenced from one sample in a study of OX40 agonist ivuxolimab in advanced cancers. The library was prepared using the immunoSEQ multiplex PCR assay. The immuneACCESS repertoire file appears here via TCRdb, limited to in-frame rearrangements. These files lack a portion of the clones; in checked studies, under half of the deficit traces to unresolved V genes, and the cause of the others is not known. The sample data list approximately 60,000 clones, and around 90% of these were observed just once. The ten biggest clones cover more than 9.5% of the sample. Material: CD4+ or CD8+ T cells sorted from blood, obtained in a trial of the OX40 agonist ivuxolimab. These receptors all come from an adult with an advanced solid tumor such as melanoma, head and neck, liver or kidney cancer.

The chain is built from TRBV6-1 and TRBJ1-2, with a possible D match to TRBD1 (5 bases). The CDR3 is made up of 16 amino acids. V was trimmed by 2 bases and J by 3 bases, leaving 16 bases between them. CDR1 is MNHNS, CDR2 SASEGT, per germline. The CDR3 coding sequence is TGTGCCAGCAGTGAATCGTGGATCCCGGGGGACTATGGCTACACCTTC. It encodes CASSESWIPGDYGYTF.

This clone was detected only a few times. The gene calls are TRBV27 and TRBJ1-5; a weak D match, TRBD1 (5 bases). This CDR3 has 14 amino acids. Germline lookup yields CDR1 MNHEY and CDR2 SMNVEV (reference sequence). V was shortened by 6 bases and J by 1 base, with 10 bases between the two germline ends. CDR3 region: CASRSGLSNQPQHF. The DNA for the CDR3 is TGTGCCAGCAGGTCAGGGTTGAGCAATCAGCCCCAGCATTTT.

V usage is TRBV19 and J usage is TRBJ2-7, with D maybe TRBD2 (6 bases). The CDR3 spans 15 residues. V was cut by 1 base and J by 0 bases, with 10 bases left in between. From germline, CDR1 is LNHDA and CDR2 SQIVND (reference sequence). The CDR3 spells CASSIGLAISYEQYF. CDR3 DNA: TGTGCCAGTAGTATAGGGCTAGCGATCTCCTACGAGCAGTACTTC.

The V and J genes are TRBV6-1 and TRBJ2-5; TRBD1 might be the D (6 bases). With the DNA end fitting TRBJ2-7 better, the J assignment may be wrong. There are 14 residues in the CDR3. From germline, CDR1 is MNHNS and CDR2 SASEGT. The chain's CDR3 is CASSEFRGTYEQYF. The CDR3 DNA reads as TGTGCCAGCAGTGAGTTCAGGGGAACCTACGAGCAGTACTTC.

The chain carries TRBV14 and TRBJ1-2; the match to TRBD1 covers 9 bases. There are 16 residues in the CDR3. The V gene's germline CDR1 is SGHDN and CDR2 FVKESK. V lost 0 bases and J lost 4; bases outside the gene matches: 6. As DNA, the CDR3 is TGTGCCAGCAGCCAAGATCGTACAGGGGGCTTCTATGGCTACACCTTC. Translating it yields CASSQDRTGGFYGYTF.

The chain is built from TRBV6-1 and TRBJ1-2; 7 positions match TRBD1. V gave up 10 bases and J gave up 7 bases; unmatched junction bases: 18. Germline CDR1 is MNHNS and CDR2 is SASEGT. This CDR3 has 15 residues. CDR3 bases: TGTGCCACCACCGACAGGGAGATGGGCCCCTTTGGCTACACCTTC. Amino acid sequence: CATTDREMGPFGYTF.

The CDR3 here is CASNPAGGGYEQYF. CDR3 nucleotide sequence: TGTGCCAGCAACCCAGCGGGGGGGGGCTACGAGCAGTACTTC. The chain carries TRBV6-6 and TRBJ2-5; TRBD2 matches 10 bases. The J call could be wrong; TRBJ2-7 is a better fit for the DNA end. This CDR3 region has 14 residues. Germline V gene sequence: CDR1 MNHNY, CDR2 SVGAGI (reference sequence).

This clone was seen just once. The chain carries TRBV6-1 and TRBJ1-1, with D tentatively TRBD1 (5 bases). This CDR3 is 12 amino acids long. Trimming removed 4 bases at V and 6 bases at J, with 9 bases between. Germline V gene lookup returns CDR1 MNHNS and CDR2 SASEGT. Here the CDR3 reads CASSGSGSEAFF. Here the CDR3 DNA reads TGTGCCAGCAGTGGTTCAGGGTCTGAAGCTTTCTTT.

The V and J genes are TRBV25-1 and TRBJ2-2; D is perhaps TRBD1 or TRBD2 (5 bases each). The germline gives CDR1 MGHDK, CDR2 SYGVNS. V lost 3 bases and J lost 5, with 7 bases in between. The CDR3 has 13 amino acids. CDR3 sequence reads: CASSDGGTGELFF. CDR3 nucleotides: TGTGCCAGCAGTGATGGGGGTACCGGGGAGCTGTTTTTT.

The chain couples TRBV9 to TRBJ2-1, with D unresolved. This CDR3 is built from 17 residues. Trimming took off 0 bases at V and 0 bases at J, with 13 bases between the two ends. Germline loops: CDR1 SGDLS, CDR2 YYNGEE. The CDR3 region is CASSVGAGASSYNEQFF. The CDR3, as DNA: TGTGCCAGCAGCGTAGGGGCTGGTGCTAGCTCCTACAATGAGCAGTTCTTC.

J is TRBJ2-7 and V is TRBV11-2, with D unresolved. V lost 7 bases and J lost 4, with 14 bases in between. The CDR3 is 13 residues long. The germline V gene has CDR1 SGHAT and CDR2 FQNNGV. The CDR3 region has the DNA TGTGCCAGCACCTCCCAAACGGAGTACGAGCAGTACTTC. As protein: CASTSQTEYEQYF.

V gene TRBV28 combines with J gene TRBJ2-7; the D is unclear. From germline, CDR1 is MDHEN and CDR2 SYDVKM. Trimming cost V 6 bases and J 6 bases, with 15 bases left between them. The CDR3 extends over 13 amino acids. The CDR3 protein is CASRRELVSEQYF. Written as DNA, the CDR3 is TGTGCCAGCAGACGCGAATTGGTTAGCGAGCAGTACTTC.

The rearrangement joins TRBV5-1 to TRBJ2-7; D remains unclear. V was clipped by 0 bases and J by 2 bases, with 6 bases between them. Germline-derived CDR1 and CDR2 are SGHRS and YFSETQ. The CDR3 is 13 residues long. CDR3 sequence reads: CASSLANPYEQYF. The CDR3 DNA follows: TGCGCCAGCAGCTTGGCCAACCCCTACGAGCAGTACTTC. The complete variable domain, with remaining parts taken from reference TRBV5-1 and TRBJ2-7, reads KAGVTQTPRYLIKTRGQQVTLSCSPISGHRSVSWYQQTPGQGLQFLFEYFSETQRNKGNFPGRFSGRQFSNSRSEMNVSTLELGDSALYLCASSLANPYEQYFGPGTRLTVT.

The chain links TRBV7-2 to TRBJ1-2, with no clear D. The CDR3 runs to 16 residues. Germline loops: CDR1 SGHTA, CDR2 FQGNSA. V was clipped by 3 bases and J by 0 bases, with 14 bases between them. The CDR3 reads CASSFGVDIANYGYTF. Written as DNA, the CDR3 is TGTGCCAGCAGCTTCGGGGTCGACATTGCTAACTATGGCTACACCTTC.

The chain couples TRBV10-1 to TRBJ2-5; a possible D gene is TRBD1 (6 bases). The CDR3 covers 14 residues. V gave up 6 bases and J gave up 5 bases, with 16 bases separating them. CDR1 WNHNN and CDR2 SYGVQD come from the germline V gene (reference sequence). CDR3 nucleotides: TGCGCCAGCAGCCCACAGGGAAGTTGGGAGACCCAGTACTTC. Translating gives CASSPQGSWETQYF.

This chain joins TRBV19 and TRBJ1-2, with D perhaps matching TRBD1 (6 bases). Trimming stripped 5 bases from V and 8 bases from J, with 12 bases between. This CDR3 spans 12 amino acids. Germline CDR1 LNHDA, CDR2 SQIVND (reference sequence). CDR3: CASSPGASGYTF. In nucleotides, the CDR3 is TGTGCCAGTAGTCCGGGGGCGAGCGGCTACACCTTC.

To note about this clone: The junction departs from the called germline gene at one end, perhaps through a read error. Other DNA sequences in this specimen translate into the identical CDR3. The chain carries TRBV9 and TRBJ1-2; 8 positions match TRBD1. Germline CDR1 SGDLS, CDR2 YYNGEE. CDR3 length: 19 amino acids. CDR3 nucleotides: TGTGCCAGCAGCGTCGACTATCAAAGACAGGGGTTGGTGAGCTATGGCTACACCTTT. It translates to CASSVDYQRQGLVSYGYTF.

The table lists this clone with a count of one. V is TRBV28 and J is TRBJ2-7, with 7 nucleotides matching TRBD2. The CDR3 consists of 15 residues. V lost 5 bases to trimming and J lost 0 bases; unmatched junction nucleotides: 7. Looked up from germline, CDR1 is MDHEN and CDR2 is SYDVKM. CDR3 sequence reads: CASSISGGYSYEQYV. CDR3 coding DNA: TGTGCCAGCAGTATATCGGGGGGATACTCCTACGAGCAGTACGTC.